What follows are 30 T cell receptor beta chains derived from one specimen sequenced in a study of regulatory T cells in long-lasting Graves disease. The sample's time point: newly diagnosed GD, antithyroid drugs for less than 3 months. Making the TCR library involved RNA that had been extracted from PBMCs. Through Arm-PCR of CDR3 regions and iRepertoire HTBI primers, TCR beta libraries were built. TCRdb processed the multiplex PCR reads anew with MiXCR; each CDR3 protein has one entry. The sample lists hundreds of thousands of distinct CDR3 sequences; around 16% were seen once. The sample was also linked to a second study, of T cells in Graves' hyperthyroidism and ophthalmopathy.

Material: peripheral blood mononuclear cells (PBMCs), obtained at new diagnosis, from a patient treated with antithyroid drugs. Receptors were obtained from a middle-aged woman with Graves disease.

This clonotype was seen repeatedly, ten times or more. The chain has TRBV30 and TRBJ1-1; tentatively, D is TRBD1 (5 bases). Germline lookup yields CDR1 GTSNPN and CDR2 SVGIG (reference sequence). This CDR3 region has 13 residues. The chain's CDR3 is CAYAGTFGTEAFF. The DNA for the CDR3 is TGTGCTTATGCCGGGACCTTCGGGACTGAAGCTTTCTTT.

This clonotype was detected many times. This chain links TRBV12-3 or TRBV12-4 with TRBJ2-3; 8 bases fit TRBD2. The V and J ends lost 2 bases and 7 bases, in that order; junction bases with no gene match: 8. This CDR3 comprises 15 residues. The CDR3 region is CASSLRGLAENTQYF. The CDR3, as DNA: TGTGCCAGCAGTTTAAGAGGACTAGCAGAGAATACGCAGTATTTT.

This clonotype was counted a few times. The chain joins TRBV18 to TRBJ2-1; 7 bases map to TRBD2. Trimming removed 3 bases from V and 3 bases from J; junction bases left unmatched: 2. The CDR3 spans 14 residues. Per the germline V gene, CDR1 is KGHSH and CDR2 is LQKENI. CDR3 amino acids: CASSPGLHYNEQFF. The CDR3 DNA reads TGTGCCAGCTCACCGGGACTACACTACAATGAGCAGTTCTTC.

This clonotype showed up many times. A single base separates this from a much larger clone, so it may be a read error. The chain uses TRBV6-1 and TRBJ1-1, with unresolved D. Trimming pared 4 bases from V and 0 bases from J, leaving 6 bases between. This CDR3 is 13 amino acids long. Germline V gene lookup returns CDR1 MNHNS and CDR2 SASEGT. The CDR3 is CASSVQMNTEAFF. The CDR3 DNA reads TGTGCCAGCAGTGTACAGATGAACACTGAAGCTTTCTTT.

This clonotype was counted many times. The CDR3 reads CASSYPGQVLFF. CDR3 DNA: TGTGCCAGCAGTTACCCGGGACAGGTCCTGTTTTTT. The chain links TRBV12-3 or TRBV12-4 to TRBJ1-4; 8 nucleotides align to TRBD1. V trimming: 4 bases; J trimming: 14 bases; junction bases outside the gene matches: 6. This CDR3 region has 12 residues.

At least ten counts were recorded for this clonotype. The rearrangement joins TRBV13 to TRBJ2-3; no definite D call. Trimming shortened V by 5 bases and J by 4 bases, and 19 bases separated the two germline ends. The CDR3 loop spans 16 amino acids. The germline V gene encodes CDR1 PRHDT and CDR2 FYEKMQ (reference sequence). The CDR3 is CASSPSPSSTPDTQYF. CDR3 sequence (DNA): TGTGCCAGCAGCCCGTCCCCGAGCTCAACTCCAGATACGCAGTATTTT.

J is TRBJ1-2 and V is TRBV28; 8 bases map to TRBD1. J lost 5 bases, V lost 7 bases, and 9 bases had no gene match. CDR1 MDHEN and CDR2 SYDVKM come from the germline V gene. The CDR3 length is 14 residues. CDR3 sequence reads: CASILRDRRYGYTF. The CDR3 nucleotides are TGTGCCAGCATTCTCCGGGACAGGCGGTATGGCTACACCTTC.

This clonotype appeared a few times. The CDR3 DNA follows: TGTGCCAGCAGCACTGACAGCAATGAGCAGTTCTTC. It is translated as CASSTDSNEQFF. The chain combines TRBV7-3 with TRBJ2-1, with a weak D call TRBD1 (5 bases). The CDR3 loop spans 12 amino acids. Germline V gene sequence: CDR1 SGHTA, CDR2 FQGTGA. Trimming took off 5 bases at V and 6 bases at J, with 8 bases between the two ends.

This clonotype was found a few times. This chain connects TRBV18 to TRBJ1-2, with 10 bases that match TRBD1. Per germline, CDR1 KGHSH and CDR2 LQKENI. The CDR3 is 15 amino acids. V lost 2 bases to trimming and J lost 4 bases; unmatched junction nucleotides: 4. CDR3 nucleotide sequence: TGTGCCAGCTCACCAGGACAGGGGGGGATCTATGGCTACACCTTC. Translating gives CASSPGQGGIYGYTF.

This chain links TRBV10-2 with TRBJ2-3, with TRBD2 identical over 7 bases. The V gene end was trimmed by 2 bases and the J gene end by 2 bases; junction bases not matched to a gene: 1. There are 14 residues in the CDR3. Per germline, CDR1 WSHSY and CDR2 SAAADI. The CDR3 sequence is CASSEAGATDTQYF. As DNA, the CDR3 is TGCGCCAGCAGTGAGGCGGGAGCCACAGATACGCAGTATTTT.

In this sample, this clonotype turned up a few times. The gene calls are TRBV14 and TRBJ2-3, with D hard to call. The CDR3 is made up of 12 amino acids. Trimming pared 1 base from V and 5 bases from J, leaving 4 bases between. Germline values: CDR1 SGHDN, CDR2 FVKESK. In nucleotides, the CDR3 is TGTGCCAGCAGCCAAGGGAGAGATACGCAGTATTTT. Protein sequence: CASSQGRDTQYF.

This clonotype was seen a few times. The gene calls are TRBV7-9 and TRBJ2-7; TRBD1 matches at 7 bases. Trimming removed 5 bases from V and 5 bases from J; junction bases left unmatched: 6. This CDR3 is built from 13 residues. Germline assignment: CDR1 SEHNR and CDR2 FQNEAQ (reference sequence). The CDR3: CASSQGQFDEQYF. DNA of the CDR3: TGTGCCAGCAGCCAGGGACAGTTCGACGAGCAGTACTTC. Looking up the rest from reference TRBV7-9 and TRBJ2-7 gives the full variable domain: DTGVSQNPRHKITKRGQNVTFRCDPISEHNRLYWYRQTLGQGPEFLTYFQNEAQLEKSRLLSDRFSAERPKGSFSTLEIQRTEQGDSAMYLCASSQGQFDEQYFGPGTRLTVT.

This clonotype appeared many times. The chain uses TRBV6-1 and TRBJ1-2, with 9 bases aligning to TRBD1. CDR3 length: 13 residues. The germline gives CDR1 MNHNS, CDR2 SASEGT. V gave up 6 bases and J gave up 8 bases; unmatched junction bases: 7. The CDR3 nucleotides read TGTGCCAGCAGATGGGACAGGGTGGGCGGCTACACCTTC. Protein product: CASRWDRVGGYTF.

This clonotype was observed many times. The gene calls are TRBV28 and TRBJ1-1; the D gene is possibly TRBD1 (5 bases). The germline V and J ends were trimmed by 3 bases and 3 bases, with 17 bases remaining between them. The length of the CDR3 is 16 residues. Germline V lookup: CDR1 MDHEN, CDR2 SYDVKM. The CDR3 reads CASSFPPGFGDTEAFF. The CDR3 DNA is TGTGCCAGCAGTTTCCCTCCAGGGTTTGGTGACACTGAAGCTTTCTTT. The full variable domain, its missing parts supplied by reference TRBV28 and TRBJ1-1, is DVKVTQSSRYLVKRTGEKVFLECVQDMDHENMFWYRQDPGLGLRLIYFSYDVKMKEKGDIPEGYSVSREKKERFSLILESASTNQTSMYLCASSFPPGFGDTEAFFGQGTRLTVV.

The rearrangement joins TRBV5-4 to TRBJ2-3; D tentatively reads TRBD1 or TRBD2 (5 bases each). The V gene lost 6 bases and the J gene lost 3 bases, with 17 bases spanning the gap. The CDR3 spans 15 residues. Germline loops: CDR1 SGHNT, CDR2 YYREEE (reference sequence). The CDR3 reads CASNPRRGETDTQYF. CDR3 nucleotides: TGTGCCAGCAATCCCCGGCGAGGGGAAACAGATACGCAGTATTTT.

This clonotype was recorded many times. The chain couples TRBV9 to TRBJ2-5; D tentatively reads TRBD1 or TRBD2 (5 bases each). Trimming stripped 0 bases from V and 5 bases from J, with 14 bases between. CDR1 is SGDLS and CDR2 is YYNGEE in the germline V gene. The CDR3 is 15 residues long. For the CDR3, the DNA is TGTGCCAGCAGCGTAGGAGGGACCTCAGGGGAGACCCAGTACTTC. Amino acids: CASSVGGTSGETQYF. The whole variable domain, filled in from reference TRBV9 and TRBJ2-5, reads DSGVTQTPKHLITATGQRVTLRCSPRSGDLSVYWYQQSLDQGLQFLIQYYNGEERAKGNILERFSAQQFPDLHSELNLSSLELGDSALYFCASSVGGTSGETQYFGPGTRLLVL.

This clonotype was found many times. This sequence joins TRBV5-1 and TRBJ2-3; 7 bases align to TRBD2. Germline loops: CDR1 SGHRS, CDR2 YFSETQ. The V gene end was trimmed by 0 bases and the J gene end by 2 bases; junction bases not matched to a gene: 9. The CDR3 consists of 17 residues. The CDR3 sequence: CASSLGGSGGPTDTQYF. In DNA, the CDR3 is TGCGCCAGCAGCTTGGGAGGATCGGGAGGCCCCACAGATACGCAGTATTTT.

On this clonotype itself: This may be a read error, as it is one base from a much larger clone. The chain recombines TRBV28 with TRBJ1-4; tentative D call: TRBD1 (6 bases). The CDR3 contains 9 residues. Germline CDR1 is MDHEN and CDR2 is SYDVKM. The CDR3, as DNA: TGTGCCAGCAGGCAGGCCACAGGGTTT. Amino acids: CASRQATGF.

This clonotype was recorded a few times. This sequence joins TRBV20-1 and TRBJ2-1; 7 bases agree with TRBD2. The germline CDR1 and CDR2 sequences are DFQATT and SNEGSKA (reference sequence). The V gene end was trimmed by 4 bases and the J gene end by 3 bases; junction bases not matched to a gene: 9. This CDR3 spans 15 amino acids. The CDR3 region has the DNA TGCAGTGCTAAACCCGCTAGCGGCCTCTACAATGAGCAGTTCTTC. Its translation is CSAKPASGLYNEQFF.

The chain couples TRBV3-1 to TRBJ1-6; 8 nucleotides match TRBD1. This CDR3 is built from 17 residues. Per germline, CDR1 LGHDT and CDR2 YNNKEL (reference sequence). V lost 3 bases to trimming and J lost 7 bases; unmatched junction nucleotides: 11. The CDR3 DNA is TGTGCCAGCAGCCAGACGATGTACAGGGGGTTGAATTCACCCCTCCACTTT. Its protein product is CASSQTMYRGLNSPLHF.

In this sample, this clonotype turned up many times. The chain links TRBV6-1 to TRBJ1-5; TRBD1 matches 8 bases. Per the germline V gene, CDR1 is MNHNS and CDR2 is SASEGT. The CDR3 runs 14 residues. J gave up 6 bases and V 10 bases, and 11 bases lay outside the gene matches. CDR3 sequence: CATRITGGGQPQHF. The CDR3 DNA reads as TGTGCCACGCGAATAACAGGGGGGGGTCAGCCCCAGCATTTT.

With regard to this clonotype: This sequence may be a read error, since a much larger clone differs from it by one base. This chain connects TRBV30 to TRBJ1-1, with D perhaps TRBD1 (6 bases). V was pared by 1 base and J by 5 bases, with 11 bases between. This CDR3 has 13 residues. Germline V gives CDR1 GTSNPN, CDR2 SVGIG (reference sequence). This chain's CDR3 is CAWSEGVGTEAFF. The CDR3, as DNA: TGTGCCTGGAGTGAGGGGGTAGGTACTGAAGCTTTCTTT. Filled out from reference TRBV30 and TRBJ1-1, the complete variable domain reads SQTIHQWPATLVQPVGSPLSLECTVEGTSNPNLYWYRQAAGRGLQLLFYSVGIGQISSEVPQNLSASRPQDRQFILSSKKLLLSDSGFYLCAWSEGVGTEAFFGQGTRLTVV.

In this sample, this clonotype turned up many times. The chain has TRBV29-1 and TRBJ2-7; the match to TRBD1 covers 8 bases. Germline trimming cut 6 bases from V and 3 bases from J; bases unmatched to any gene: 19. The CDR3 sequence is 17 residues long. Germline CDR1 reads SQVTM; CDR2 reads ANQGSEA. The CDR3 here is CSVGREGRTGTNYEQYF. In DNA form, the CDR3 reads TGCAGCGTCGGCCGCGAGGGTAGGACAGGGACGAACTACGAGCAGTACTTC.

This clonotype was seen ten or more times. The CDR3 nucleotides read TGTGCCAGCAGATTAATCCAGGGCTATGGCTACACCTTC. Encoded protein: CASRLIQGYGYTF. This chain uses TRBV12-3 or TRBV12-4 with TRBJ1-2, with D tentatively TRBD1 (5 bases). This CDR3 comprises 13 residues. Trimming stripped 6 bases from V and 4 bases from J, with 12 bases between.

This clonotype was detected ten times or more. The chain links TRBV10-3 to TRBJ2-7; 10 bases fit TRBD1. The CDR3 extends over 14 amino acids. Trimming at V came to 6 bases and at J to 3 bases, leaving 5 bases not matched to a gene. CDR1 and CDR2 from the germline V gene are ENHRY and SYGVKD. CDR3: CAIRSGTGVYEQYF. In nucleotides, the CDR3 is TGTGCCATCAGGTCCGGGACAGGGGTCTACGAGCAGTACTTC.

This clonotype was counted ten times or more. The V and J genes are TRBV15 and TRBJ2-2; 8 bases are a match to TRBD1. This CDR3 comprises 17 residues. Germline CDR1 reads LNHNV; CDR2 reads YYDKDF (reference sequence). Trimming took 0 bases from V and 5 from J; bases not matched to a gene: 8. CDR3: CATSRDRGQGLTGELFF. DNA of the CDR3: TGTGCCACCAGCAGAGATCGCGGACAGGGTCTAACCGGGGAGCTGTTTTTT.

Ten or more counts support this clonotype. The chain recombines TRBV27 with TRBJ1-1, with D maybe TRBD1 (6 bases). With 6 bases removed from V and 0 bases from J, the gap between germline ends came to 14 bases. The germline CDR1 and CDR2 sequences are MNHEY and SMNVEV (reference sequence). This CDR3 has 15 amino acids. CDR3 protein: CASRTRQDLNTEAFF. Here the CDR3 DNA reads TGTGCCAGCAGAACGCGACAGGACCTGAACACTGAAGCTTTCTTT.

This clonotype was seen many times. The chain is built from TRBV2 and TRBJ2-7; 7 bases match TRBD1. The CDR3 runs to 18 residues. Trimming at V came to 2 bases and at J to 4 bases, leaving 17 bases not matched to a gene. Germline lookup yields CDR1 SNHLY and CDR2 FYNNEI. CDR3 amino acids: CASSERGGRGNGFYEQYF. CDR3 nucleotides: TGTGCCAGCAGTGAACGAGGGGGCAGGGGGAACGGCTTTTACGAGCAGTACTTC.

The chain is built from TRBV13 and TRBJ2-7; 9 nucleotides match TRBD2. CDR1 is PRHDT and CDR2 is FYEKMQ in the germline V gene (reference sequence). Losses at the gene ends were 1 base for V and 5 bases for J; bases not matched to a gene: 9. The length of the CDR3 is 16 residues. This chain's CDR3 is CASSLEGSGRGHEQYF. CDR3 DNA: TGTGCCAGCAGCTTAGAAGGTAGCGGGAGAGGCCACGAGCAGTACTTC.

This chain connects TRBV19 to TRBJ2-1, with D perhaps TRBD2 (6 bases). Looked up from germline, CDR1 is LNHDA and CDR2 is SQIVND (reference sequence). The CDR3 is 16 amino acids. V was trimmed by 5 bases and J by 5 bases, leaving 19 bases between them. The CDR3 bases are TGTGCCAGTAGTTCTAGCTGGCGGGAAACCCACAATGAGCAGTTCTTC. Encoded protein: CASSSSWRETHNEQFF.